This TCR beta chain was captured by sequencing in a study of blood T cell repertoires in COVID-19. Across the whole study: Samples representing acute and convalescent COVID-19 were sourced from the United States, Italy and Spain. PBMCs, B-cell-depleted T cells, or T cells provided the cDNA or gDNA that made up the material.

Only in-frame clones appear in the TCRdb table, and some are missing; sequencing was by immunoSEQ multiplex PCR. The table lists fewer than 50,000 clones, approximately 71% of them singletons. Germline V lookup: CDR1 LNHDA, CDR2 SQIVND (reference sequence). Trimming stripped 5 bases from V and 5 bases from J, with 6 bases between. The CDR3 length is 11 residues. Sequencing was carried out using peripheral blood. This clonotype originated in a man of 80 years or more with acute or convalescent COVID-19. The chain couples TRBV19 to TRBJ1-1, with D hard to call. This CDR3 is CASSFSTEAFF. The CDR3 region has the DNA TGTGCCAGTAGTTTTTCGACTGAAGCTTTCTTT.